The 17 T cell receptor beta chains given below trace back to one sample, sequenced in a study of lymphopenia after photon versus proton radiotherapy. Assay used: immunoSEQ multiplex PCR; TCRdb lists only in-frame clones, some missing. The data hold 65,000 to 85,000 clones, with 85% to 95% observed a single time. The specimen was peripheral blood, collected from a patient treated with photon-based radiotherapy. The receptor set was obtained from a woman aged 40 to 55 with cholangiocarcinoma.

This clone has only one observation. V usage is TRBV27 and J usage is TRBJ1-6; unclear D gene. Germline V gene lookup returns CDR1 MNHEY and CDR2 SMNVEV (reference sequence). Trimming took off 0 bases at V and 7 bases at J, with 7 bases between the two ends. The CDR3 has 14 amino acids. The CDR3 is CASSLSLRNSPLHF. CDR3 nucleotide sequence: TGTGCCAGCAGTTTATCCCTACGGAATTCACCCCTCCACTTT.

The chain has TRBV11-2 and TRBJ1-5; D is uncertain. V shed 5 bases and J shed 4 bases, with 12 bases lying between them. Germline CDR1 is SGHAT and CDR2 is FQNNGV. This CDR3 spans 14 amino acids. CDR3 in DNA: TGTGCCAGCAGCCCAATGGGGAGGAATCAGCCCCAGCATTTT. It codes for CASSPMGRNQPQHF. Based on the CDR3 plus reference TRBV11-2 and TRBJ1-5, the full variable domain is EAGVAQSPRYKIIEKRQSVAFWCNPISGHATLYWYQQILGQGPKLLIQFQNNGVVDDSQLPKDRFSAERLKGVDSTLKIQPAKLEDSAVYLCASSPMGRNQPQHFGDGTRLSIL.

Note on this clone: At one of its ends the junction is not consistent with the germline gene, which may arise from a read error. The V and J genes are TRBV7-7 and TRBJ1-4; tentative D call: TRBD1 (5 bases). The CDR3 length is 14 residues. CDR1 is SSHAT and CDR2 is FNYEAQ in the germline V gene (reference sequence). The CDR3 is CASSLEGIGGKLFF. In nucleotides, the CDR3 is TGTGCTAGCAGCTTAGAGGGGATCGGTGGGAAACTGTTTTTT.

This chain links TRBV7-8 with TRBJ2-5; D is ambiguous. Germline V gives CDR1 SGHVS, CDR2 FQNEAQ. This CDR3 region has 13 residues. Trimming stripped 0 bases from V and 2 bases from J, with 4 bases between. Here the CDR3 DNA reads TGTGCCAGCAGCTTAGCCTCTCAAGAGACCCAGTACTTC. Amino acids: CASSLASQETQYF.

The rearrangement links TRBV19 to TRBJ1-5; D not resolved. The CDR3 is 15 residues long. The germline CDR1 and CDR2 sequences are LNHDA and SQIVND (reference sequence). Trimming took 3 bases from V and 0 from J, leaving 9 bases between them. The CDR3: CASSMEQLSNQPQHF. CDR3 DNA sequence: TGTGCCAGTAGTATGGAACAGCTTAGCAATCAGCCCCAGCATTTT.

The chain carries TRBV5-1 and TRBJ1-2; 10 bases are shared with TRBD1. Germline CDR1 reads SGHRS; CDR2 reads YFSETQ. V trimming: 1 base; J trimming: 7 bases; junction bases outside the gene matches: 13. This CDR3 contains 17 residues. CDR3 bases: TGCGCCAGCAGCTTGAACTCGGGACAGGGGTTTTTGAGTGGCTACACCTTC. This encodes CASSLNSGQGFLSGYTF.

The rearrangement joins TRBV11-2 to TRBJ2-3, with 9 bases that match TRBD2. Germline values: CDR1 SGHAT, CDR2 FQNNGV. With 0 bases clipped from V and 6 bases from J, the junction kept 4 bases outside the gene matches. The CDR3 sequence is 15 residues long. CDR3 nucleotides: TGTGCCAGCAGCTTAGAGGCTAGCGGGATGGATACGCAGTATTTT. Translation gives CASSLEASGMDTQYF. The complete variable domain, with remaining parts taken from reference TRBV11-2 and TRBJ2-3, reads EAGVAQSPRYKIIEKRQSVAFWCNPISGHATLYWYQQILGQGPKLLIQFQNNGVVDDSQLPKDRFSAERLKGVDSTLKIQPAKLEDSAVYLCASSLEASGMDTQYFGPGTRLTVL.

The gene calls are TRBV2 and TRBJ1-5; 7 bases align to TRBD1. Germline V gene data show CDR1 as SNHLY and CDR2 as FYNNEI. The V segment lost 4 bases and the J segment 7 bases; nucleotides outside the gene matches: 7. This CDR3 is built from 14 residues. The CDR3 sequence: CASSGQGNRQPQHF. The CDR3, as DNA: TGTGCCAGCAGTGGACAGGGTAATCGGCAGCCCCAGCATTTT.

CDR3 loop: CASSQVRGGTEAFF. In nucleotides, the CDR3 is TGCGCCAGCAGCCAAGTTAGGGGGGGCACTGAAGCTTTCTTT. The V and J genes are TRBV4-3 and TRBJ1-1; weak D call: TRBD1 (6 bases). V gave up 1 base and J gave up 4 bases, with 10 bases separating them. The CDR3 is 14 residues long. Germline CDR1 is LGHNA and CDR2 is YSLEER.

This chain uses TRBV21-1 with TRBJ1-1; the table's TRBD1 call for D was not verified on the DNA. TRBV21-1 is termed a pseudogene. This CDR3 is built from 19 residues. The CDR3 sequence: CASSKAQGTGLYRGTEAFF. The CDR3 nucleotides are TGTGCCAGCAGCAAAGCCCAGGGGACAGGCCTATATCGGGGCACTGAAGCTTTCTTT.

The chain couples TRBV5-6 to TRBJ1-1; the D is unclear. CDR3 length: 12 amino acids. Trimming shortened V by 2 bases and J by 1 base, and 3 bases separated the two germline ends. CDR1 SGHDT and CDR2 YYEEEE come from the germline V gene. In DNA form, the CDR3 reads TGTGCCAGCAGCTTAACGAACACTGAAGCTTTCTTT. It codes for CASSLTNTEAFF.

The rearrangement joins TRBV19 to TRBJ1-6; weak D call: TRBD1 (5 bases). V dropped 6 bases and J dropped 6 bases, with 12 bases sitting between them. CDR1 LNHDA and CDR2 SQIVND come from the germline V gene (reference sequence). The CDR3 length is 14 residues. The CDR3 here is CASRTTGTNSPLHF. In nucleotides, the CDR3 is TGTGCCAGTAGGACAACCGGGACTAATTCACCCCTCCACTTT.

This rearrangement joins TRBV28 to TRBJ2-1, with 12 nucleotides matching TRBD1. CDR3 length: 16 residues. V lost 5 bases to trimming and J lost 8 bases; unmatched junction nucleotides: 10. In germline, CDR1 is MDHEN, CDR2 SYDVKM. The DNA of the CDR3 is TGTGCCAGCAGTACGTTCCGGGACAGGGGGCCCTATGAGCAGTTCTTC. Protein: CASSTFRDRGPYEQFF.

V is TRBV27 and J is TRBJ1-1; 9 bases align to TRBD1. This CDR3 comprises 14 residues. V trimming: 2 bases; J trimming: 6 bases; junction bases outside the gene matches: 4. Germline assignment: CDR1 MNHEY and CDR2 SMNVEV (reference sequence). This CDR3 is CASSLTGGDSEAFF. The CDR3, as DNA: TGTGCCAGCAGTTTAACAGGGGGCGACTCTGAAGCTTTCTTT.

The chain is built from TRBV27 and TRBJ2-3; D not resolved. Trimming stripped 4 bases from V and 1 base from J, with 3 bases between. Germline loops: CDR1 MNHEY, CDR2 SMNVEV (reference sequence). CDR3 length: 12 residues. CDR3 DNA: TGTGCCAGCAGTTCCCGCACAGATACGCAGTATTTT. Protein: CASSSRTDTQYF.

The CDR3 region has the DNA TGCAGTGCCAGAACCGATCCTACGCAGTATTTT. Translation: CSARTDPTQYF. V is TRBV20-1 and J is TRBJ2-3; D gene ambiguous. This CDR3 has 11 residues. V lost 6 bases and J lost 8, with 12 bases in between. CDR1 DFQATT and CDR2 SNEGSKA come from the germline V gene (reference sequence).

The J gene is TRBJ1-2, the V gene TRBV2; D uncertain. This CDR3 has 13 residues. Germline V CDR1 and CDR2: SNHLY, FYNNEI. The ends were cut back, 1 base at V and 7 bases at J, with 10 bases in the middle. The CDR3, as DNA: TGTGCCAGCAGTGAAGGGGGAACGGGTGGCTACACCTTC. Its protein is CASSEGGTGGYTF.